One sample yielded the 27 T cell receptor beta chains listed below, sequenced in a study of blood T cell repertoires in COVID-19. Using immunoSEQ multiplex PCR, the repertoire was profiled, and TCRdb retains in-frame clones only, with some absent. This sample has 23,000 or so clones; around nine tenths occur once, and the top ten carry roughly 18%. The material sequenced was peripheral blood. These receptors were obtained from a human donor in a cohort sampled during active COVID-19.

The table lists this clone with a count of one. Other nucleotide sequences from this sample produce the same CDR3. The chain employs TRBV18 and TRBJ1-2; weak D call: TRBD1 (6 bases). The CDR3 covers 14 residues. The germline V and J ends were trimmed by 6 bases and 6 bases, with 17 bases remaining between them. The germline CDR1 and CDR2 sequences are KGHSH and LQKENI. The CDR3 DNA is TGTGCCAGCTCGTTCGCCAGGGGTGAAGATGGCTACACCTTC. This translates into CASSFARGEDGYTF.

V usage is TRBV11-2 and J usage is TRBJ2-5, with TRBD2 as a possible D gene (5 bases). Per germline, CDR1 SGHAT and CDR2 FQNNGV. The CDR3 contains 14 residues. Trimming stripped 6 bases from V and 2 bases from J, with 13 bases between. CDR3 amino acids: CASSSNSGQETQYF. The CDR3 region has the DNA TGTGCCAGCAGTTCAAATTCGGGACAAGAGACCCAGTACTTC. The variable domain in full, completed from reference TRBV11-2 and TRBJ2-5, reads EAGVAQSPRYKIIEKRQSVAFWCNPISGHATLYWYQQILGQGPKLLIQFQNNGVVDDSQLPKDRFSAERLKGVDSTLKIQPAKLEDSAVYLCASSSNSGQETQYFGPGTRLLVL.

The J gene is TRBJ1-2, the V gene TRBV5-5; 7 bases match TRBD1. The CDR3 totals 16 residues. The junction had 6 bases not matched to a gene; V was cut back by 0 bases and J by 1 base. The V gene's germline CDR1 is SGHKS and CDR2 YYEKEE (reference sequence). The CDR3 DNA follows: TGTGCCAGCAGCTTGGGCGGGACAGATATTAACTATGGCTACACCTTC. Translating gives CASSLGGTDINYGYTF.

The table lists this clone with a few counts. The CDR3 protein is CASSFGVTGEAFF. The DNA for the CDR3 is TGTGCCAGCAGTTTTGGGGTCACAGGAGAAGCTTTCTTT. The genes are TRBV5-4 and TRBJ1-1; D perhaps matches TRBD1 (5 bases). This CDR3 is built from 13 residues. Germline V gene data show CDR1 as SGHNT and CDR2 as YYREEE (reference sequence). Trimming took off 5 bases at V and 8 bases at J, with 16 bases between the two ends. Full variable domain (missing parts from reference TRBV5-4 and TRBJ1-1): ETGVTQSPTHLIKTRGQQVTLRCSSQSGHNTVSWYQQALGQGPQFIFQYYREEENGRGNFPPRFSGLQFPNYSSELNVNALELDDSALYLCASSFGVTGEAFFGQGTRLTVV.

The CDR3 DNA reads TGTGCCAGCAGCCCACGTCAAAATAGCGGGGCGAGCTCTGGGGCCAACGTCCTGACTTTC. It yields the protein CASSPRQNSGASSGANVLTF. This rearrangement joins TRBV5-4 to TRBJ2-6; the match to TRBD2 covers 8 bases. With V trimmed by 4 bases and J by 0 bases, 15 bases remained unmatched. CDR3 length equals 20 residues. Germline V gene lookup returns CDR1 SGHNT and CDR2 YYREEE (reference sequence). Full variable domain (rest looked up from reference TRBV5-4 and TRBJ2-6): ETGVTQSPTHLIKTRGQQVTLRCSSQSGHNTVSWYQQALGQGPQFIFQYYREEENGRGNFPPRFSGLQFPNYSSELNVNALELDDSALYLCASSPRQNSGASSGANVLTFGAGSRLTVL.

This chain links TRBV4-3 with TRBJ1-2; D perhaps matches TRBD1 (5 bases). The CDR3 is made up of 15 amino acids. Germline CDR1 is LGHNA and CDR2 is YSLEER. V was clipped by 5 bases and J by 6 bases, with 19 bases between them. In nucleotides, the CDR3 is TGCGCCAGCAGCGAATGGGGCGGGAATCGGGATGGCTACACCTTC. Translating gives CASSEWGGNRDGYTF.

The chain combines TRBV7-2 with TRBJ1-5, with D possibly TRBD1 on 6 matching bases. The V gene lost 2 bases and the J gene lost 7 bases, with 21 bases spanning the gap. The CDR3 is made up of 17 amino acids. The germline CDR1 and CDR2 sequences are SGHTA and FQGNSA. The CDR3 DNA reads TGTGCCAGCAGCTTACGGGGGGCCCTAGGGAGGGGGCAGCCCCAGCATTTT. The encoded protein is CASSLRGALGRGQPQHF.

V is TRBV2 and J is TRBJ1-3; the D gene is possibly TRBD1 (5 bases). The V end lost 8 bases, the J end lost 1 base, and 15 bases lay between the germline ends. CDR3 length equals 15 residues. Germline lookup yields CDR1 SNHLY and CDR2 FYNNEI. The CDR3 DNA reads TGTGCCAGCCAAACCTCAGGACATTCTGGAAACACCATATATTTT. Protein sequence: CASQTSGHSGNTIYF.

The chain has TRBV20-1 and TRBJ2-7; 10 bases map to TRBD2. Germline CDR1 is DFQATT and CDR2 is SNEGSKA (reference sequence). The trim removed 3 bases at V and 2 bases at J, leaving 4 bases unmatched. This CDR3 is 14 amino acids long. The CDR3 coding sequence is TGCAGTGCTAGTGATAGCGGGGGGACCTACGAGCAGTACTTC. This translates into CSASDSGGTYEQYF.

The chain joins TRBV5-1 to TRBJ2-1, with D possibly being TRBD1 (8 bases). Germline CDR1 SGHRS, CDR2 YFSETQ. V lost 4 bases, J lost 6 bases, and 14 bases lay in between. The CDR3 covers 14 residues. The CDR3 bases are TGCGCCAGCAGCGACACAGGGGGGGTCAATGAGCAGTTCTTC. This gives the protein CASSDTGGVNEQFF.

This chain connects TRBV19 to TRBJ2-3, with a tentative D call TRBD1 (5 bases). Deletions cut 5 bases from V and 7 bases from J, with 16 bases between. The CDR3 sequence is 14 residues long. The V gene's germline CDR1 is LNHDA and CDR2 SQIVND (reference sequence). The CDR3 region is CASSAQGRINTQYF. The DNA for the CDR3 is TGTGCCAGTAGTGCCCAGGGTCGGATCAATACGCAGTATTTT.

The chain has TRBV11-1 and TRBJ2-1, with 8 bases aligning to TRBD2. Germline lookup yields CDR1 SGHAT and CDR2 FQDESV (reference sequence). V lost 6 bases and J lost 2; bases outside the gene matches: 9. The CDR3 extends over 16 amino acids. The CDR3 DNA follows: TGTGCCAGCAGTTTTAACGGGGGGGACGCCTACAATGAGCAGTTCTTC. Translation gives CASSFNGGDAYNEQFF.

The J gene is TRBJ1-2, the V gene TRBV29-1; possible D gene TRBD1, 6 bases. Looked up from germline, CDR1 is SQVTM and CDR2 is ANQGSEA. Between the trimmed V and J ends, which lost 8 bases and 1 base, there was a span of 17 bases. CDR3 length equals 14 residues. The CDR3 sequence is CSPESTGHNYGYTF. Here the CDR3 DNA reads TGCAGCCCGGAGAGTACAGGGCATAACTATGGCTACACCTTC.

The gene calls are TRBV5-4 and TRBJ2-3; 14 bases agree with TRBD2. The CDR3 spans 18 residues. V shed 1 base and J 3 bases; nucleotides not matched to a gene: 7. CDR1 and CDR2 from the germline V gene are SGHNT and YYREEE (reference sequence). CDR3 bases: TGTGCCAGCAGCTTGAGACTAGCGGGGGGGCGGTGGACAGATACGCAGTATTTT. Translating gives CASSLRLAGGRWTDTQYF.

This sequence joins TRBV5-4 and TRBJ1-3, with 9 bases matching TRBD1. This CDR3 spans 14 amino acids. J gave up 7 bases and V 3 bases, and 5 bases lay outside the gene matches. From germline, CDR1 is SGHNT and CDR2 YYREEE (reference sequence). The CDR3 reads CASSSGQGKNTIYF. The CDR3 nucleotides are TGTGCCAGCAGCTCTGGACAGGGGAAGAACACCATATATTTT.

The chain uses TRBV5-1 and TRBJ2-1, with 12 bases matching TRBD2. Germline lookup yields CDR1 SGHRS and CDR2 YFSETQ. The V segment lost 0 bases and the J segment 4 bases; nucleotides outside the gene matches: 11. CDR3 length equals 19 residues. This chain's CDR3 is CASSLVERLAGGPYNEQFF. The CDR3, as DNA: TGCGCCAGCAGCTTGGTTGAGCGGCTAGCGGGGGGGCCTTACAATGAGCAGTTCTTC.

The CDR3 is CASSVQGGTEAFF. The CDR3 nucleotides are TGTGCCAGCAGCGTACAGGGAGGGACTGAAGCTTTCTTT. The rearrangement links TRBV9 to TRBJ1-1; D may be TRBD1 (5 bases). Germline CDR1 is SGDLS and CDR2 is YYNGEE. The CDR3 loop spans 13 amino acids. Trimming cost V 1 base and J 5 bases, with 9 bases left between them.

The chain combines TRBV18 with TRBJ2-7, with TRBD1 matching 8 bases. With 3 bases clipped from V and 6 bases from J, the junction kept 13 bases outside the gene matches. The germline gives CDR1 KGHSH, CDR2 LQKENI. The CDR3 has 16 residues. The CDR3 region is CASSPSRGQGSSEQYF. CDR3 DNA sequence: TGTGCCAGCTCACCGTCCCGAGGACAGGGTTCAAGCGAGCAGTACTTC.

The CDR3 DNA sequence: TGTGCCAGCAGCCAAGGGGGCATGAGGGACAGGGCCGGCACAGATACGCAGTATTTT. This gives the protein CASSQGGMRDRAGTDTQYF. The chain carries TRBV14 and TRBJ2-3; TRBD1 agrees at 9 bases. Per the germline V gene, CDR1 is SGHDN and CDR2 is FVKESK. The CDR3 extends over 19 amino acids. Trimming removed 1 base from V and 1 base from J; junction bases left unmatched: 12.

The chain carries TRBV7-6 and TRBJ2-3; 11 bases line up with TRBD2. The CDR3 has 14 amino acids. CDR1 SGHVS and CDR2 FNYEAQ come from the germline V gene. Germline trimming cut 8 bases from V and 3 bases from J; bases unmatched to any gene: 4. In nucleotides, the CDR3 is TGTGCCAGCGGGCTAGCGGGGGGTACAGATACGCAGTATTTT. Translating it yields CASGLAGGTDTQYF.

The V and J genes are TRBV4-3 and TRBJ2-5; 7 bases match TRBD1. The J call is uncertain, as TRBJ2-7 better fits the DNA end. The CDR3 totals 14 residues. Germline V gene data show CDR1 as LGHNA and CDR2 as YSLEER. In DNA, the CDR3 is TGCGCCAGCAGCCAGGCTACAGGGGCGGGCGAGCAGTACTTC. Translated, it gives CASSQATGAGEQYF.

This chain uses TRBV28 with TRBJ2-6; unclear D gene. This CDR3 comprises 17 residues. Germline CDR1 MDHEN, CDR2 SYDVKM. V lost 6 bases and J 1 base, leaving 16 bases between the germline ends. The DNA for the CDR3 is TGTGCCAGCAGCCCTTGGGCTGTTGAATCTGGGGCCAACGTCCTGACTTTC. It codes for CASSPWAVESGANVLTF. The full variable domain, its missing parts supplied by reference TRBV28 and TRBJ2-6, is DVKVTQSSRYLVKRTGEKVFLECVQDMDHENMFWYRQDPGLGLRLIYFSYDVKMKEKGDIPEGYSVSREKKERFSLILESASTNQTSMYLCASSPWAVESGANVLTFGAGSRLTVL.

The chain is built from TRBV7-2 and TRBJ1-2, with D possibly matching TRBD1 (5 bases). Germline V lookup: CDR1 SGHTA, CDR2 FQGNSA. The CDR3 loop spans 14 amino acids. Trimming cost V 0 bases and J 6 bases, with 11 bases left between them. CDR3 DNA sequence: TGTGCCAGCAGCTTAGCGGCAGGGTTTCATGGCTACACCTTC. Translation gives CASSLAAGFHGYTF.

This clone was observed a few times. The V call is TRBV3-1 (or the pseudogene TRBV3-2), the J call TRBJ1-5, with 7 bases lining up with TRBD1. The CDR3 extends over 13 amino acids. With V trimmed by 7 bases and J by 3 bases, 3 bases remained unmatched. The germline CDR1 and CDR2 sequences are LGHDT and YNNKEL (reference sequence). CDR3 DNA: TGTGCCAGCACACAGGGGAACAATCAGCCCCAGCATTTT. Translating gives CASTQGNNQPQHF.

The chain links TRBV5-4 to TRBJ2-7; TRBD1 is a possible D gene (5 bases). V was trimmed by 0 bases and J by 6 bases, leaving 13 bases between them. The germline CDR1 and CDR2 sequences are SGHNT and YYREEE (reference sequence). This CDR3 is built from 14 residues. The CDR3 bases are TGTGCCAGCAGCTTGGACAGGACCCCCGGCGAGCAGTACTTC. Protein: CASSLDRTPGEQYF.

V gene TRBV12-5 combines with J gene TRBJ1-1, with D possibly being TRBD1 (5 bases). Between the trimmed V and J ends, which lost 5 bases and 9 bases, there was a span of 13 bases. Germline loops: CDR1 LGHNT, CDR2 FRNRAP. This CDR3 is 12 amino acids long. The CDR3 here is CASGRGGEKAFF. The CDR3 nucleotides read TGTGCTAGTGGTCGGGGAGGGGAGAAAGCTTTCTTT.

A remark on this clone: One junction end does not reproduce the germline sequence, and a read error may be involved. This chain joins TRBV18 and TRBJ1-5; 9 bases fit TRBD1. The CDR3 consists of 15 residues. Per the germline V gene, CDR1 is KGHSH and CDR2 is LQKENI. CDR3 sequence: CASSAPGTGNQPQHF. DNA of the CDR3: TGTGCCAGCTCAGCACCCGGGACAGGGAATCAGCCCCAGCATTTT.